These 4 T cell receptor beta chains were sequenced from one sample in a study of beta chain features in type 1 diabetes. Reverse transcription of all isolated RNA meant that expressed TCRB transcripts were sequenced. Libraries were prepared by immunoSEQ multiplex PCR; TCRdb keeps only in-frame clonotypes and omits some of them. Among fewer than 650,000 clones listed, around 15% were seen once. The specimen sequenced was naive CD4+ T cells from blood. Receptors were obtained from a man aged 18-30 years in good health.

V gene TRBV28 combines with J gene TRBJ1-1, with 9 bases matching TRBD1. CDR3 length: 17 amino acids. The trim removed 3 bases at V and 0 bases at J, leaving 8 bases unmatched. Germline-derived CDR1 and CDR2 are MDHEN and SYDVKM. CDR3 sequence reads: CASSFPGQGLMNTEAFF. DNA of the CDR3: TGTGCCAGCAGTTTCCCGGGACAGGGTTTAATGAACACTGAAGCTTTCTTT.

This clone was seen a handful of times. CDR3 region: CSAKNNEQFF. The DNA for the CDR3 is TGCAGCGCCAAAAACAATGAGCAGTTCTTC. The rearrangement uses TRBV29-1 and TRBJ2-1, with D unresolved. The germline gives CDR1 SQVTM, CDR2 ANQGSEA. V was clipped by 7 bases and J by 5 bases, with 6 bases between them. CDR3 length: 10 amino acids.

This clone was seen repeatedly, ten times or more. V is TRBV7-2 and J is TRBJ2-7; 8 bases map to TRBD1. Germline values: CDR1 SGHTA, CDR2 FQGNSA. The CDR3 totals 14 residues. Losses at the gene ends were 5 bases for V and 3 bases for J; bases not matched to a gene: 6. The CDR3 loop is CASSPDRGGYEQYF. CDR3 bases: TGTGCCAGCAGCCCAGACAGGGGTGGCTACGAGCAGTACTTC.

The rearrangement links TRBV5-1 to TRBJ1-2; D may be TRBD1 (6 bases). With 2 bases removed from V and 2 bases from J, the gap between germline ends came to 10 bases. CDR3 size: 14 residues. The germline gives CDR1 SGHRS, CDR2 YFSETQ. The CDR3 DNA follows: TGCGCCAGCAGCTTTGGGGGCTCAAACTATGGCTACACCTTC. It is translated as CASSFGGSNYGYTF.